This is a list of T cell receptor beta chains from one sample in a study of cytomegalovirus exposure and HLA in healthy donors. This table comes from immunoSEQ multiplex PCR, and its TCRdb copy is limited to in-frame clones, with some not included. The table has a few hundred thousand clones, approximately 83% seen once. The source material was PBMCs. All receptors derive from a woman aged 25 to 39 in good health and CMV-seropositive. Both conserved end residues are part of each CDR3. D genes are given only for firm matches. A row's size may be missing; if present it is once, few, many or a size class.

CDR3aa: CASSWTESLADTQYF
CDR3nt: TGTGCCAGCAGCTGGACGGAGTCCCTGGCAGATACGCAGTATTTT
abundance: once
j_gene: TRBJ2-3
v_gene: TRBV6-5
d_gene: -

CDR3aa: CASSSFGNQPQHF
CDR3nt: TGTGCCAGCAGTTCCTTTGGCAATCAGCCCCAGCATTTT
abundance: few
j_gene: TRBJ1-5
v_gene: TRBV27
d_gene: -

CDR3aa: CASSLGPGGSYNEQFF
CDR3nt: TGTGCCAGCAGCTTAGGCCCGGGAGGGTCCTACAATGAGCAGTTCTTC
abundance: -
j_gene: TRBJ2-1
v_gene: TRBV7-6
d_gene: TRBD2

CDR3aa: CASSLGPGSTTEAFF
CDR3nt: TGTGCCAGCAGTTTAGGTCCAGGCAGCACCACTGAAGCTTTCTTT
abundance: -
j_gene: TRBJ1-1
v_gene: TRBV27
d_gene: -

CDR3aa: CASSLSRELRISTDTQYF
CDR3nt: TGTGCCAGCAGTTTATCTCGGGAGTTACGCATTAGCACAGATACGCAGTATTTT
abundance: -
j_gene: TRBJ2-3
v_gene: TRBV27
d_gene: -

CDR3aa: CASCVLGTGTYEQYF
CDR3nt: TGTGCCAGCTGCGTTCTGGGGACAGGGACCTACGAGCAGTACTTC
abundance: -
j_gene: TRBJ2-7
v_gene: TRBV28
d_gene: TRBD1

CDR3aa: CASSLDRPTEAFF
CDR3nt: TGTGCCAGCAGCTTAGACAGGCCCACTGAAGCTTTCTTT
abundance: -
j_gene: TRBJ1-1
v_gene: TRBV13
d_gene: -

CDR3aa: CASSQGTHYEQYF
CDR3nt: TGCGCCAGCAGCCAAGGTACCCACTACGAGCAGTACTTC
abundance: -
j_gene: TRBJ2-7
v_gene: TRBV4-1
d_gene: -

CDR3aa: CASSPTGTGNNEQFF
CDR3nt: TGTGCCAGCTCACCCACCGGGACAGGGAACAATGAGCAGTTCTTC
abundance: -
j_gene: TRBJ2-1
v_gene: TRBV18
d_gene: TRBD1

CDR3aa: CASRRAGYYEQYF
CDR3nt: TGTGCCAGCCGCCGGGCGGGCTACTACGAGCAGTACTTC
abundance: -
j_gene: TRBJ2-7
v_gene: TRBV25-1
d_gene: -

CDR3aa: CASSQGRTLYYGYTF
CDR3nt: TGCGCCAGCAGCCAAGGGAGGACGCTCTACTATGGCTACACCTTC
abundance: -
j_gene: TRBJ1-2
v_gene: TRBV4-3
d_gene: -

CDR3aa: CASSQGQMNTEAFF
CDR3nt: TGCGCCAGCAGCCAGGGACAGATGAACACTGAAGCTTTCTTT
abundance: once
j_gene: TRBJ1-1
v_gene: TRBV4-1
d_gene: TRBD1

CDR3aa: CASSLTGGRTGELFF
CDR3nt: TGTGCCAGCAGTCTTACAGGGGGCAGAACCGGGGAGCTGTTTTTT
abundance: -
j_gene: TRBJ2-2
v_gene: TRBV27
d_gene: TRBD1

CDR3aa: CASSLVSLADTQYF
CDR3nt: TGTGCCAGCAGTTTAGTCTCTCTGGCGGATACGCAGTATTTT
abundance: -
j_gene: TRBJ2-3
v_gene: TRBV28
d_gene: -

CDR3aa: CASSQGRSAGIDEQYF
CDR3nt: TGCGCCAGCAGCCAAGGGAGAAGCGCGGGAATCGACGAGCAGTACTTC
abundance: -
j_gene: TRBJ2-7
v_gene: TRBV4-1
d_gene: -

CDR3aa: CASSLGDRANTGELFF
CDR3nt: TGTGCCAGCAGCTTAGGGGACAGGGCAAACACCGGGGAGCTGTTTTTT
abundance: -
j_gene: TRBJ2-2
v_gene: TRBV9
d_gene: TRBD1

CDR3aa: CASKKTGGSTNEKLFF
CDR3nt: TGTGCCAGCAAGAAGACAGGGGGCTCAACTAATGAAAAACTGTTTTTT
abundance: -
j_gene: TRBJ1-4
v_gene: TRBV2
d_gene: TRBD1

CDR3aa: CASSISVIANTEAFF
CDR3nt: TGTGCCAGTAGTATTTCGGTCATCGCGAACACTGAAGCTTTCTTT
abundance: -
j_gene: TRBJ1-1
v_gene: TRBV19
d_gene: -

CDR3aa: CASSYSKAGAYEQYF
CDR3nt: TGTGCCAGCAGTTACTCGAAGGCGGGAGCCTACGAGCAGTACTTC
abundance: -
j_gene: TRBJ2-7
v_gene: TRBV6-5
d_gene: TRBD2

CDR3aa: CATRSEGTDTQYF
CDR3nt: TGTGCCACCCGTAGCGAGGGCACAGATACGCAGTATTTT
abundance: -
j_gene: TRBJ2-3
v_gene: TRBV6-4
d_gene: -